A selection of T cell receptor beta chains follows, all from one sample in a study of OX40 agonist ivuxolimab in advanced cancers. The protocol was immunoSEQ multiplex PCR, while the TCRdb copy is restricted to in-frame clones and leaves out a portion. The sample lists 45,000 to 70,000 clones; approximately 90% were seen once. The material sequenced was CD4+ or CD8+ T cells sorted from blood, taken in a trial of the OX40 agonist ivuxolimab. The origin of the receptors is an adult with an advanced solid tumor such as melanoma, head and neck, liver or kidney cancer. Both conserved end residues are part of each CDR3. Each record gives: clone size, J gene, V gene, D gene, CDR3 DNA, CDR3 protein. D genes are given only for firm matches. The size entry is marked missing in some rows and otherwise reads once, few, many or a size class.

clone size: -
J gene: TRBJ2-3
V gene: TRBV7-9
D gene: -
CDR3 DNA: TGTGCCAGCAGCCTCAGGACGGGACTGCGCACAGATACGCAGTATTTT
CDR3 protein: CASSLRTGLRTDTQYF

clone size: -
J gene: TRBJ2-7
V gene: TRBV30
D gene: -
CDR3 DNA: TGTGCCTGGAGTCCCACCTCCTACGAGCAGTACTTC
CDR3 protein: CAWSPTSYEQYF

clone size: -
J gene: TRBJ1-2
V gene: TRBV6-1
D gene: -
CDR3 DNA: TGTGCCAGCAGTGAAAACAGACATACAGGATCTGGCTACACCTTC
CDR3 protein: CASSENRHTGSGYTF

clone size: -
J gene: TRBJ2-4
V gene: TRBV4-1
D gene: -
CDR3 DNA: TGCGCCAGCAGCCCCACAGAAAGGGACATTCAGTACTTC
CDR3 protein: CASSPTERDIQYF

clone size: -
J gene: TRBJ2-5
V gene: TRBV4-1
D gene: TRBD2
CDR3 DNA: TGCGCCAGCAGCCAAGGGGCTAGCGGGAGGGCGGGACAAGAGACCCAGTACTTC
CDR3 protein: CASSQGASGRAGQETQYF

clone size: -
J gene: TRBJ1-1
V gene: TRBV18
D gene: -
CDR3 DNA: TGTGCCAGCTCCCGCGATGGAGGGAACACTGAAGCTTTCTTT
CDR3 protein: CASSRDGGNTEAFF

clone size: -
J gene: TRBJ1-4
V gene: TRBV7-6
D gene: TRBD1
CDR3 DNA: TGTGCCAGCAGCTTAGCGAACAGGGGAGATGAAAAACTGTTTTTT
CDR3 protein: CASSLANRGDEKLFF

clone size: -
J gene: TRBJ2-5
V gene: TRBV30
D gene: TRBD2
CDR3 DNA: TGTGCCTGGAGTATCGCTAGCGGGGGAAGGAAGACCCAGTACTTC
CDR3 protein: CAWSIASGGRKTQYF

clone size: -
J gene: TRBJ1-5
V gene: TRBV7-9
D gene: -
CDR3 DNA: TGTGCCAGCAGCTTGGGAGGTTTCGGCAATCAGCCCCAGCATTTT
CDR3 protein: CASSLGGFGNQPQHF

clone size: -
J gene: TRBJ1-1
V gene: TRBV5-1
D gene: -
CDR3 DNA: TGCGCCAGCACCCCCCCGGGGATAAGCGCTGAAGCTTTCTTT
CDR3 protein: CASTPPGISAEAFF

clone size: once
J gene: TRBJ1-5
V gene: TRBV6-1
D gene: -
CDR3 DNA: TGTGCCAGCAGTTCCGGGCCCCAACAGCCCCAGCATTTT
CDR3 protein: CASSSGPQQPQHF

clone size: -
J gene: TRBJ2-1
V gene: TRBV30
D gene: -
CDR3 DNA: TGTGCCGGGGCGGGGACCAGAAGCTCCTACAATGAGCAGTTCTTC
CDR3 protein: CAGAGTRSSYNEQFF

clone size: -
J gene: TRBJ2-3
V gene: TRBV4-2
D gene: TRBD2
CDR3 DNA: TGTGCCAGCAGCCTTTCTGGGACTAGCGGGAGAGGGGATACGCAGTATTTT
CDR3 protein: CASSLSGTSGRGDTQYF

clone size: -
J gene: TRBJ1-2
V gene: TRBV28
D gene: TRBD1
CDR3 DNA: TGTGCCAGCAGTCCACCGACAGGGCAAGGGGGCTACACCTTC
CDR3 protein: CASSPPTGQGGYTF

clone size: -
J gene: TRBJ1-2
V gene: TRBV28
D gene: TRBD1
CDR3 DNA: TGTGCCAGCACCCGGGACAGGGCGACTGGCTACACCTTC
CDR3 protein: CASTRDRATGYTF

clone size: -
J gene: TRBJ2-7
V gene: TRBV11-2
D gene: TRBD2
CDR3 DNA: TGTGCCAGCAGCGTCACCCTAGCGGGAGTTAACGAGCAGTACTTC
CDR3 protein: CASSVTLAGVNEQYF

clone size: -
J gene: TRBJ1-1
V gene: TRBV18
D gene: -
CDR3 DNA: TGTGCCAGCTCACCAACAGGGTTTAGCACTGAAGCTTTCTTT
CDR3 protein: CASSPTGFSTEAFF

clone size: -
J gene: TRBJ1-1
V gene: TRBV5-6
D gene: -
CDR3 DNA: TGTGCCAGCAGCTTCTCGACAGAAGCTTTCTTT
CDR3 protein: CASSFSTEAFF

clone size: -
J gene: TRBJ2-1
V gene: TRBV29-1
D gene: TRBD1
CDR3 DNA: TGCAGCGCCAGAGACAGGGACTACAATGAGCAGTTCTTC
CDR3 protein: CSARDRDYNEQFF

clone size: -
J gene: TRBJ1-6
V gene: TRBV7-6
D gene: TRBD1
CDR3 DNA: TGTGCCAGCAGCCACCGGACAGGAAGCTCCTATAATTCACCCCTCCACTTT
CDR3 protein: CASSHRTGSSYNSPLHF

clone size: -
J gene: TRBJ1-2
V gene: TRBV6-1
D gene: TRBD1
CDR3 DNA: TGTGCCAGCAGTGAAGTTACAGGGGTGTATGGCTACACCTTC
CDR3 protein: CASSEVTGVYGYTF

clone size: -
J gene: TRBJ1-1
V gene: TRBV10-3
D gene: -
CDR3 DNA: TGTGCCATCAGTGAGTCACAGGGTAGGGGCACTGAAGCTTTCTTT
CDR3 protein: CAISESQGRGTEAFF

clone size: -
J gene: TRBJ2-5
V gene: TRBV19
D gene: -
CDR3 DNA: TGTGCCAGTAGTATAGTGTACCAAGAGACCCAGTACTTC
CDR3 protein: CASSIVYQETQYF

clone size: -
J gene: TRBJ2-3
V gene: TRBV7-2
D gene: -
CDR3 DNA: TGTGCCAGCACTCCCCTAGCTAGCACAGATACGCAGTATTTT
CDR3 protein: CASTPLASTDTQYF

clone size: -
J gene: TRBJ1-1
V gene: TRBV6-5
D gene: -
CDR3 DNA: TGTGCCAGCAGTTGGGGTCAGCACACTGAAGCTTTCTTT
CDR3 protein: CASSWGQHTEAFF

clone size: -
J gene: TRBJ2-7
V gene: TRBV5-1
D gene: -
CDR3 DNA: TGCGCCAGCAGCGAACGGACAGACTCCTACGAGCAGTACTTC
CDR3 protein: CASSERTDSYEQYF

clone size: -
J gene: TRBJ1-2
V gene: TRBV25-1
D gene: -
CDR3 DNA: TGTGCCAGCAGTGAGAGAGTCGGTGGCTACACCTTC
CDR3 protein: CASSERVGGYTF

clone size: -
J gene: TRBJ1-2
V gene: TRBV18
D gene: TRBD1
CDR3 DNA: TGTGCCAGCTCACTAACAGGGGAAGGCGGCTACACCTTC
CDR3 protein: CASSLTGEGGYTF

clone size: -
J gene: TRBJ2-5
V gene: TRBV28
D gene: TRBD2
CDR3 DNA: TGTGCCAGCAGTTCGGCGGGACTAGCGTCTTCTGCCCAGTACTTC
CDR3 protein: CASSSAGLASSAQYF

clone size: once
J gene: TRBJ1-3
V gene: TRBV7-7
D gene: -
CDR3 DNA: TGTGCTAGCAGCTTACGAGCAGGCGCGGGAAACACCATATATTTT
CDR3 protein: CASSLRAGAGNTIYF

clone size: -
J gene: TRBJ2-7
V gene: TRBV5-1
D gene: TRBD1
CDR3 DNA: TGCGCCAGCAGCTTGGGAGGGACAGTAAATTACGAGCAGTACTTC
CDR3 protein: CASSLGGTVNYEQYF

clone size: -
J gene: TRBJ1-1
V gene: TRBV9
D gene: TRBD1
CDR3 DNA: TGTGCCAGCAGCATGGGACAGGGGAACACTGAAGCTTTCTTT
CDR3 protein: CASSMGQGNTEAFF

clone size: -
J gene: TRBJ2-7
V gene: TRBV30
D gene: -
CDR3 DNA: TGTGCCTGGAGTCGGGCCAGAAGCTACGAGCAGTACTTC
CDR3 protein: CAWSRARSYEQYF

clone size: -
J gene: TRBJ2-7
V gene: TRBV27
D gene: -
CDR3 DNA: TGTGCCAGCACCGCGTCTCGCGGGAACTACGAGCAGTACTTC
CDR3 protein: CASTASRGNYEQYF

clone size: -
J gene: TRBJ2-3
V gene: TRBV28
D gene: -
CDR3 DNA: TGTGCCAGCAGTTTATCGGCCACCTACCGCACAGATACGCAGTATTTT
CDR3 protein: CASSLSATYRTDTQYF

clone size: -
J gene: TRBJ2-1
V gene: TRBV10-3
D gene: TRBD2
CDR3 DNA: TGTGCCATTAGCGGGGGGGCCGGGAATGAGCAGTTCTTC
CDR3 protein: CAISGGAGNEQFF

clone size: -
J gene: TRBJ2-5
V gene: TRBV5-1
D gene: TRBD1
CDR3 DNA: TGCGCCAGCAGCTTGACAGGGGGTCAAGAGACCCAGTACTTC
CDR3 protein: CASSLTGGQETQYF

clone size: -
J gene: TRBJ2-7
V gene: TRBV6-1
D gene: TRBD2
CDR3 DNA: TGTGCCAGCGTTGCGGGAGGGGTGACCTACGAGCAGTACTTC
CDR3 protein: CASVAGGVTYEQYF

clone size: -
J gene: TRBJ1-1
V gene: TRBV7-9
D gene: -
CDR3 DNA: TGTGCCAGCAGGATTCCCTCGGGTGAAGGCACTGAAGCTTTCTTT
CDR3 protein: CASRIPSGEGTEAFF

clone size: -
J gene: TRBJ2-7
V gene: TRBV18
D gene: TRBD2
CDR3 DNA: TGTGCCAGCTCACCTAGACTAGCTATGAACGAGCAGTACTTC
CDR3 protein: CASSPRLAMNEQYF

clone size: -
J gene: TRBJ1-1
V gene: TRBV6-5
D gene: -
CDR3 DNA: TGTGCCAGCAGTTATACGGCAGGGAGGTGGTGGACTGAAGCTTTCTTT
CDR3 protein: CASSYTAGRWWTEAFF

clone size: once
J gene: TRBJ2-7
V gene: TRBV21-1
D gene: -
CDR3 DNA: TGTGCCAGCAGAAGGACTGGCCCCCTAACCTACGAGCAGTACTTC
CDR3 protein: CASRRTGPLTYEQYF

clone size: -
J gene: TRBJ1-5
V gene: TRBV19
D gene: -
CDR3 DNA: TGTGCCAGTAGTAAAGGGGGAAATAGCAATCAGCCCCAGCATTTT
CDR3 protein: CASSKGGNSNQPQHF

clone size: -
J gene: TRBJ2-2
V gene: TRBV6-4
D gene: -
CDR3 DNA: TGTGCCAGCAGCCGTACAGGGTACGGGGAGCTGTTTTTT
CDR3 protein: CASSRTGYGELFF

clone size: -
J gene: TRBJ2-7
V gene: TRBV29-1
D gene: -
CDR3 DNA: TGCAGCGTTGGGACAGAATCCTACGAGCAGTACTTC
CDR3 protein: CSVGTESYEQYF

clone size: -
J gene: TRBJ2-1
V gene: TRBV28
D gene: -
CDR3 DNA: TGTGCCAGCACCTTAGATTGGGATGAGCAGTTCTTC
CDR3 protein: CASTLDWDEQFF

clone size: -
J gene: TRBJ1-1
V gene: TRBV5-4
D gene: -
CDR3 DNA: TGTGCCAGCAGCTTGAGGGACGCATCTGAAGCTTTCTTT
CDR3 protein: CASSLRDASEAFF

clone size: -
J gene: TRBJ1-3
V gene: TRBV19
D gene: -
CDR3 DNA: TGTGCCAGTAGCCCCGCGTTTGGGGGAAACACCATATATTTT
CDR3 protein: CASSPAFGGNTIYF

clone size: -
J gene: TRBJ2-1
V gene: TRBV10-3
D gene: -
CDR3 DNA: TGTGCCATCAGTGAGACCTCAAGCTCCTACAATGAGCAGTTCTTC
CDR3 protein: CAISETSSSYNEQFF

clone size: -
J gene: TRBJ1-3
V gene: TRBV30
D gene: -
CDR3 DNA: TGTGCCTGGAGCCCCAGCTCTGGAAACACCATATATTTT
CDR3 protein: CAWSPSSGNTIYF

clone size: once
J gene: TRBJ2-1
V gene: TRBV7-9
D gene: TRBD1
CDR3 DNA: TGTGCCAGCAGCTCGGGACAGCCCTCCTACAATGAGCAGTTCTTC
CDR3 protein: CASSSGQPSYNEQFF

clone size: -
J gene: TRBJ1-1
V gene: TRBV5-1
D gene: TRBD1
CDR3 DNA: TGCGCCAGCAGCCGGCGGTCCACAGGGGGATTTTTTGAAGCTTTCTTT
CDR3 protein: CASSRRSTGGFFEAFF

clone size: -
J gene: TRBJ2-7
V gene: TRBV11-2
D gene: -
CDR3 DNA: TGTGCCAGCACTCGCACTGTGGGCGAGCAGTACTTC
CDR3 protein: CASTRTVGEQYF

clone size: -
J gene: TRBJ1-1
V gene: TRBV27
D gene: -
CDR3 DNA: TGTGCCAGCAGACCTACAGGGTGGAACACTGAAGCTTTCTTT
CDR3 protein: CASRPTGWNTEAFF